Presented here are 16 T cell receptor beta chains from one specimen sequenced in a study of blood T cell repertoires in COVID-19. Libraries were prepared by immunoSEQ multiplex PCR; TCRdb keeps only in-frame clonotypes and omits some of them. The sample lists about 150,000 clones; roughly 80% were seen once. Sequencing was performed on peripheral blood. These receptors were collected from a man aged 50 to 60 with acute or convalescent COVID-19.

The chain combines TRBV27 with TRBJ1-2; D remains unclear. Between the trimmed V and J ends, which lost 4 bases and 2 bases, there was a span of 14 bases. The CDR3 extends over 15 amino acids. Germline V gene sequence: CDR1 MNHEY, CDR2 SMNVEV (reference sequence). CDR3 region: CASSWSQALNYGYTF. The CDR3 region has the DNA TGTGCCAGCAGTTGGTCGCAGGCGCTAAACTATGGCTACACCTTC.

The chain is built from TRBV5-1 and TRBJ1-1; D is undetermined. The CDR3 is 14 amino acids. From germline, CDR1 is SGHRS and CDR2 YFSETQ. Trimming removed 4 bases from V and 1 base from J, with 11 bases in between. CDR3 residues: CASSPQFRNTEAFF. The DNA of the CDR3 is TGCGCCAGCAGCCCACAATTCAGGAACACTGAAGCTTTCTTT.

The chain carries TRBV5-4 and TRBJ2-3; 10 bases map to TRBD2. V lost 2 bases and J lost 7; bases outside the gene matches: 4. This CDR3 contains 14 residues. Germline values: CDR1 SGHNT, CDR2 YYREEE (reference sequence). CDR3 protein: CASSLSLAGNTQYF. DNA of the CDR3: TGTGCCAGCAGCTTATCACTAGCGGGGAATACGCAGTATTTT.

The rearrangement joins TRBV7-2 to TRBJ2-1; D uncertain. The CDR3 length is 14 residues. Trimming left V 5 bases short and J 8 bases short, with 16 bases between. The germline CDR1 and CDR2 sequences are SGHTA and FQGNSA. The CDR3 sequence is CASSPGNRVHEQFF. The CDR3 DNA is TGTGCCAGCAGCCCCGGAAACCGGGTTCATGAGCAGTTCTTC.

The CDR3 nucleotides are TGTGCCAGTAGTATATCAGGCAGAGGGTATGGCTACACCTTC. Its translation: CASSISGRGYGYTF. This rearrangement joins TRBV19 to TRBJ1-2; no clear D gene. Per germline, CDR1 LNHDA and CDR2 SQIVND (reference sequence). CDR3 length equals 14 residues. Trimming pared 2 bases from V and 5 bases from J, leaving 12 bases between.

The chain links TRBV6-5 to TRBJ2-7; TRBD1 agrees at 7 bases. Germline V gene sequence: CDR1 MNHEY, CDR2 SVGAGI. There are 13 residues in the CDR3. J gave up 2 bases and V 5 bases, and 3 bases lay outside the gene matches. The CDR3 bases are TGTGCCAGCAGTCGGACAGGCGCCTACGAGCAGTACGTC. This codes for CASSRTGAYEQYV.

The V call is TRBV11-2, the J call TRBJ2-5; 7 bases fit TRBD2. Germline V gives CDR1 SGHAT, CDR2 FQNNGV. The length of the CDR3 is 15 residues. The V and J ends lost 5 bases and 5 bases, in that order; junction bases with no gene match: 11. The CDR3 DNA reads TGTGCCAGCAGCCCCCGGTCCGGGGGGAGGGAGACCCAGTACTTC. It specifies CASSPRSGGRETQYF.

The CDR3 nucleotides read TGTGCCACCAGTGACTGGACAGGGTTGGCCAACACTGAAGCTTTCTTT. The encoded protein is CATSDWTGLANTEAFF. This sequence joins TRBV24-1 and TRBJ1-1; the match to TRBD1 covers 8 bases. Germline V gene lookup returns CDR1 KGHDR and CDR2 SFDVKD. There are 16 residues in the CDR3. V dropped 4 bases and J dropped 2; count of bases not matched to a gene: 8.

The rearrangement uses TRBV19 and TRBJ1-3, with D tentatively TRBD1 (5 bases). The germline V and J ends were trimmed by 5 bases and 8 bases, with 19 bases remaining between them. CDR3 length: 15 amino acids. Per the germline V gene, CDR1 is LNHDA and CDR2 is SQIVND (reference sequence). DNA of the CDR3: TGTGCCAGTAGTCCCCTCTTGTCTTCGGGGGACACCATATATTTT. It specifies CASSPLLSSGDTIYF. The full variable domain, its missing parts supplied by reference TRBV19 and TRBJ1-3, is DGGITQSPKYLFRKEGQNVTLSCEQNLNHDAMYWYRQDPGQGLRLIYYSQIVNDFQKGDIAEGYSVSREKKESFPLTVTSAQKNPTAFYLCASSPLLSSGDTIYFGEGSWLTVV.

This clone was seen only once. Different DNA sequences within this sample yield the same CDR3. This chain links TRBV9 with TRBJ2-3; unclear D gene. Germline-derived CDR1 and CDR2 are SGDLS and YYNGEE. The V end lost 2 bases, the J end lost 1 base, and 8 bases lay between the germline ends. The CDR3 has 14 amino acids. The CDR3 region is CASSVGSGTDTQYF. The CDR3 coding sequence is TGTGCCAGCAGCGTGGGCTCTGGCACAGATACGCAGTATTTT.

The V gene is TRBV1, the J gene TRBJ2-2; TRBD2 reflects the table's D call only, with no check against the DNA. TRBV1 is listed as a pseudogene. The CDR3 runs to 17 residues. DNA for the CDR3: TGCACCAGCAGCCAAGATGTGGGAGACTACCACCCCGGGGAGCTGTTTTTT. It codes for CTSSQDVGDYHPGELFF.

V gene TRBV5-1 combines with J gene TRBJ2-2; the match to TRBD2 covers 14 bases. The CDR3 has 21 residues. Trimming removed 0 bases from V and 1 base from J; junction bases left unmatched: 11. The germline gives CDR1 SGHRS, CDR2 YFSETQ. The chain's CDR3 is CASSLENNGLAGGRNTGELFF. CDR3 bases: TGCGCCAGCAGCTTGGAAAACAACGGACTAGCGGGGGGACGGAACACCGGGGAGCTGTTTTTT.

This chain uses TRBV4-1 with TRBJ2-2; D is unclear. The CDR3 contains 14 residues. V was clipped by 1 base and J by 6 bases, with 9 bases between them. The germline V gene has CDR1 MGHRA and CDR2 YSYEKL. CDR3 amino acids: CASSQVFLPGELFF. In DNA, the CDR3 is TGCGCCAGCAGCCAAGTCTTTCTCCCCGGGGAGCTGTTTTTT.

The chain has TRBV7-9 and TRBJ2-1; 9 bases are a match to TRBD2. Germline CDR1 SEHNR, CDR2 FQNEAQ (reference sequence). After removal of 0 bases from V and 7 bases from J, the junction contained 10 bases not matched to a gene. The CDR3 extends over 17 amino acids. As DNA, the CDR3 is TGTGCCAGCAGCTTAGCGCTCAGTAGCGGGGGCATGAATGAGCAGTTCTTC. This encodes CASSLALSSGGMNEQFF.

Comment on this clone: The sample holds other DNA sequences that translate to the same CDR3. This chain connects TRBV19 to TRBJ2-7; maybe TRBD1 (5 bases). V gave up 1 base and J gave up 0 bases, with 7 bases separating them. This CDR3 has 14 amino acids. From germline, CDR1 is LNHDA and CDR2 SQIVND (reference sequence). The CDR3 region has the DNA TGTGCCAGTAGTATAGGGGGCACCTCCTACGAGCAGTACTTC. Its protein is CASSIGGTSYEQYF.

The V gene is TRBV7-8, the J gene TRBJ2-1; 7 nucleotides align to TRBD2. Trimming took 6 bases from V and 5 from J; bases not matched to a gene: 1. This CDR3 is 12 amino acids long. Germline CDR1 reads SGHVS; CDR2 reads FQNEAQ. Here the CDR3 reads CASRRGNNEQFF. The CDR3, as DNA: TGTGCCAGCAGGCGGGGGAACAATGAGCAGTTCTTC.